Each of the 10 T cell receptor beta chains below was sequenced from the same sample in a study of blood T cells in healthy people across ages. A second PCR, run for about 6 to 12 cycles, used a sample-barcoded 5' primer plus a J-beta primer mix. Each CDR3 protein gets one entry after TCRdb re-called the 5' RACE reads with MiXCR. The sample contains 870,000 or so distinct CDR3 sequences, 25% to 30% of which appear only once. Sequencing was performed on blood. The receptors were sampled from a woman of 80 years or more in good health.

A few counts support this clonotype. The chain carries TRBV19 and TRBJ2-7; D possibly corresponds to TRBD1 (6 bases). CDR3 length: 13 residues. Germline CDR1 LNHDA, CDR2 SQIVND (reference sequence). V lost 3 bases and J 4 bases, leaving 10 bases between the germline ends. The DNA for the CDR3 is TGTGCCAGTAGTATTGGACAGCTATACGAGCAGTACTTC. Amino acid sequence: CASSIGQLYEQYF.

This chain uses TRBV20-1 with TRBJ2-2, with 9 bases lining up with TRBD1. Per the germline V gene, CDR1 is DFQATT and CDR2 is SNEGSKA (reference sequence). The CDR3 totals 14 residues. V lost 1 base, J lost 7 bases, and 4 bases stayed unmatched. The CDR3 loop reads CSARGQGGVGELFF. As DNA, the CDR3 is TGCAGTGCTAGAGGACAGGGGGGTGTCGGGGAGCTGTTTTTT.

The CDR3 DNA reads as TGTGCCAGCTCTAATGGTGGGACAGGCTATGGCTACACCTTC. Translated: CASSNGGTGYGYTF. This sequence joins TRBV12-3 or TRBV12-4 and TRBJ1-2, with 8 bases lining up with TRBD1. J was trimmed by 4 bases and V by 8 bases; bases with no gene match: 9. The CDR3 has 14 amino acids.

This clonotype has at least ten counts. The chain employs TRBV7-9 and TRBJ2-5; D might be TRBD1 (5 bases). CDR1 and CDR2 (germline): SEHNR, FQNEAQ (reference sequence). V shed 9 bases and J shed 5 bases, with 19 bases lying between them. This CDR3 contains 14 residues. The chain's CDR3 is CASTPTAGRETQYF. CDR3 bases: TGTGCCAGTACCCCGACGGCAGGGCGTGAGACCCAGTACTTC.

This clonotype is a singleton in its sample. The chain uses TRBV11-2 and TRBJ2-2; D perhaps matches TRBD1 (5 bases). The germline V gene has CDR1 SGHAT and CDR2 FQNNGV. The CDR3 length is 16 residues. Between the trimmed V and J ends, which lost 1 base and 1 base, there was a span of 10 bases. The CDR3 here is CASSLVSGLNTGELFF. The CDR3 coding sequence is TGTGCCAGCAGCTTAGTGTCAGGGCTGAACACCGGGGAGCTGTTTTTT.

Remarks on this clonotype: A read error may be the cause here, since a much bigger clone is one base away. The V call is TRBV3-1, the J call TRBJ2-5; weak D call: TRBD1 (6 bases). The CDR3 sequence is 15 residues long. V dropped 1 base and J dropped 5 bases, with 14 bases sitting between them. CDR1 and CDR2 (germline): LGHDT, YNNKEL (reference sequence). In nucleotides, the CDR3 is TGTGCCAGCAGCCAAGGGAGAGCAAGGGGGGAGACCCAGTACTTC. It specifies CASSQGRARGETQYF.

This clonotype was seen just once. A single base separates this from a much larger clone, so it may be a read error. The chain joins TRBV7-9 to TRBJ1-1; D gene unclear. The CDR3 length is 14 residues. Germline lookup yields CDR1 SEHNR and CDR2 FQNEAQ (reference sequence). V lost 5 bases, J lost 7 bases, and 17 bases lay in between. The CDR3 is CASSQTDPVDEAFF. The CDR3 region has the DNA TGTGCCAGCAGCCAAACCGACCCCGTTGATGAAGCTTTCTTT. Full variable domain (remainder filled in from reference TRBV7-9 and TRBJ1-1): DTGVSQNPRHKITKRGQNVTFRCDPISEHNRLYWYRQTLGQGPEFLTYFQNEAQLEKSRLLSDRFSAERPKGSFSTLEIQRTEQGDSAMYLCASSQTDPVDEAFFGQGTRLTVV.

This clonotype was observed many times. The chain combines TRBV12-3 or TRBV12-4 with TRBJ1-5; D is unclear. Between the trimmed V and J ends, which lost 6 bases and 4 bases, there was a span of 13 bases. The CDR3 runs to 14 residues. CDR3 DNA: TGTGCCAGCAGCACGGGGAGGGAAAATCAGCCCCAGCATTTT. It codes for CASSTGRENQPQHF.

This clonotype was observed many times. A much larger clone lies a single base off, so this may be a read error. The V call is TRBV5-1, the J call TRBJ1-2, with D uncertain. CDR1 is SGHRS and CDR2 is YFSETQ in the germline V gene. V was pared by 4 bases and J by 4 bases, with 20 bases between. CDR3 length: 16 residues. CDR3 DNA: TGCGCCAGCAGCCCCTCCTGCAGGAGTCTGGGCTATGGCTACACCTTC. Its protein is CASSPSCRSLGYGYTF.

This clonotype was counted a few times. V gene TRBV28 combines with J gene TRBJ1-2; D is perhaps TRBD1 (5 bases). Germline assignment: CDR1 MDHEN and CDR2 SYDVKM. V lost 7 bases and J lost 4, with 16 bases in between. This CDR3 spans 14 amino acids. The CDR3 DNA reads TGTGCCAGCACCATAAGGTCGACAGTCTATGGCTACACCTTC. Encoded protein: CASTIRSTVYGYTF.